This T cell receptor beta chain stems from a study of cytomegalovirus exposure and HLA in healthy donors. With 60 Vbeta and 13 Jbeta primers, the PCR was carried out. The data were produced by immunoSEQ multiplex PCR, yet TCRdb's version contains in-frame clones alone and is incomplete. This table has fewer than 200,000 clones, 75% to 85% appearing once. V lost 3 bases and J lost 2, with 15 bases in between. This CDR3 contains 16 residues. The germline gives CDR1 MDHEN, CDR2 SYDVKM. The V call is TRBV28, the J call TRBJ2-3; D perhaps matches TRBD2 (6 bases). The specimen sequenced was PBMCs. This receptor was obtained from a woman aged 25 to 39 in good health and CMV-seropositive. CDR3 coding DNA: TGTGCCAGCAGTTTTTTGGGACTTGGCACCACAGATACGCAGTATTTT. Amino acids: CASSFLGLGTTDTQYF.